The 14 T cell receptor beta chains in this list originate from one sample, sequenced in a study of cytomegalovirus exposure and HLA in healthy donors. PCR involved 60 Vbeta and 13 Jbeta primers. Clones were read by immunoSEQ multiplex PCR, and TCRdb kept only the in-frame ones, dropping some. The sample shows about 200,000 clones, around 77% of them seen only once. Source material: PBMCs. The receptors stem from a woman in her thirties in good health and CMV-seronegative.

The chain uses TRBV5-1 and TRBJ2-4; 11 bases align to TRBD1. J lost 9 bases, V lost 3 bases, and 8 bases had no gene match. Germline-derived CDR1 and CDR2 are SGHRS and YFSETQ. The CDR3 length is 15 residues. CDR3 sequence: CASSSGTGGPFIQYF. CDR3 nucleotide sequence: TGCGCCAGCAGCTCAGGGACAGGGGGACCGTTCATTCAGTACTTC.

This chain joins TRBV11-2 and TRBJ2-7; perhaps TRBD1 as D (5 bases). V was pared by 1 base and J by 6 bases, with 10 bases between. CDR1 is SGHAT and CDR2 is FQNNGV in the germline V gene. The CDR3 consists of 13 residues. The CDR3 sequence is CASSLGQLGEQYF. The CDR3 DNA follows: TGTGCCAGCAGCTTAGGACAGCTTGGCGAGCAGTACTTC.

V usage is TRBV7-9 and J usage is TRBJ1-1; D uncertain. In germline, CDR1 is SEHNR, CDR2 FQNEAQ (reference sequence). CDR3 size: 13 residues. The V and J ends lost 0 bases and 7 bases respectively, with 9 bases between them. This CDR3 reads CASSLAPGFEAFF. The CDR3 bases are TGTGCCAGCAGCTTAGCGCCGGGGTTTGAAGCTTTCTTT. Combining the CDR3 with reference TRBV7-9 and TRBJ1-1 gives the whole variable domain DTGVSQNPRHKITKRGQNVTFRCDPISEHNRLYWYRQTLGQGPEFLTYFQNEAQLEKSRLLSDRFSAERPKGSFSTLEIQRTEQGDSAMYLCASSLAPGFEAFFGQGTRLTVV.

Details on this clone: A junction boundary mismatches the germline segment, possibly from a read error. This sequence joins TRBV5-6 and TRBJ2-7; TRBD2 matches 12 bases. Per germline, CDR1 SGHDT and CDR2 YYEEEE. The CDR3 contains 16 residues. CDR3 coding DNA: TGTGCCGGCAGCCGGTTGACTAGCGGGAGTCACTACGAGCAGTACTTC. Its translation is CAGSRLTSGSHYEQYF.

The chain carries TRBV9 and TRBJ2-3, with D perhaps TRBD1 (6 bases). Trimming took 3 bases from V and 0 from J, leaving 14 bases between them. The CDR3 sequence is 16 residues long. Per the germline V gene, CDR1 is SGDLS and CDR2 is YYNGEE. The CDR3 spells CASSAAQGFSTDTQYF. In nucleotides, the CDR3 is TGTGCCAGCAGCGCTGCACAGGGCTTTAGCACAGATACGCAGTATTTT.

The chain joins TRBV9 to TRBJ1-1; no clear D gene. The CDR3 is 12 residues long. The V end was cut by 0 bases, the J end by 6 bases, with 6 bases between. Per germline, CDR1 SGDLS and CDR2 YYNGEE. CDR3 protein: CASSVVGAEAFF. CDR3 nucleotides: TGTGCCAGCAGCGTAGTTGGAGCTGAAGCTTTCTTT.

The chain couples TRBV5-1 to TRBJ2-4, with 9 bases aligning to TRBD1. The germline CDR1 and CDR2 sequences are SGHRS and YFSETQ. CDR3 size: 15 residues. Unmatched junction bases numbered 6, after V lost 5 bases and J lost 3 bases. The CDR3 reads CASSKGQGDKNIQYF. Here the CDR3 DNA reads TGCGCCAGCAGTAAGGGACAGGGTGACAAAAACATTCAGTACTTC.

This clone was seen more than once but under ten times. This chain connects TRBV6-1 to TRBJ2-2, with 8 bases that match TRBD2. Germline values: CDR1 MNHNS, CDR2 SASEGT. This CDR3 region has 16 residues. V lost 1 base to trimming and J lost 1 base; unmatched junction nucleotides: 2. CDR3: CASSEVSGGNTGELFF. DNA of the CDR3: TGTGCCAGCAGTGAAGTAAGCGGGGGGAACACCGGGGAGCTGTTTTTT.

The rearrangement links TRBV5-4 to TRBJ2-7, with D possibly matching TRBD1 (5 bases). CDR1 and CDR2 from the germline V gene are SGHNT and YYREEE (reference sequence). V was shortened by 2 bases and J by 5 bases, with 17 bases between the two germline ends. There are 15 residues in the CDR3. The CDR3 DNA reads as TGTGCCAGCAGCTTTGCGAAGGGGATTGGAGACGAGCAGTACTTC. Its protein is CASSFAKGIGDEQYF. The full variable domain, in which reference TRBV5-4 and TRBJ2-7 provide the parts outside the CDR3, is ETGVTQSPTHLIKTRGQQVTLRCSSQSGHNTVSWYQQALGQGPQFIFQYYREEENGRGNFPPRFSGLQFPNYSSELNVNALELDDSALYLCASSFAKGIGDEQYFGPGTRLTVT.

This clone was detected a few times. This chain connects TRBV21-1 to TRBJ2-1; the table's D call TRBD2 went unverified against the DNA. TRBV21-1 is a pseudogene. The CDR3 runs 15 residues. CDR3 coding DNA: TGTGCCAGCAGCAATCCGGGGCTAGCGTCCAATGAGCAGTTCTTC. Its protein is CASSNPGLASNEQFF.

The chain uses TRBV7-9 and TRBJ1-4, with 8 bases aligning to TRBD1. This CDR3 has 15 amino acids. Germline CDR1 SEHNR, CDR2 FQNEAQ (reference sequence). Trimming cost V 5 bases and J 5 bases; bases outside gene matches: 7. This chain's CDR3 is CASSPGQGGNEKLFF. The CDR3 DNA reads as TGTGCCAGCAGCCCCGGACAGGGAGGGAATGAAAAACTGTTTTTT.

In this sample, this clone turned up once. This chain joins TRBV5-1 and TRBJ2-1; 10 bases line up with TRBD1. This CDR3 is 18 amino acids long. Unmatched junction bases numbered 16, after V lost 3 bases and J lost 7 bases. Germline lookup yields CDR1 SGHRS and CDR2 YFSETQ. The CDR3 here is CASSSRLVTGGAGNEQFF. CDR3 DNA: TGCGCCAGCAGCTCCCGACTTGTGACAGGGGGCGCCGGGAATGAGCAGTTCTTC. Full variable domain (remainder filled in from reference TRBV5-1 and TRBJ2-1): KAGVTQTPRYLIKTRGQQVTLSCSPISGHRSVSWYQQTPGQGLQFLFEYFSETQRNKGNFPGRFSGRQFSNSRSEMNVSTLELGDSALYLCASSSRLVTGGAGNEQFFGPGTRLTVL.

This chain links TRBV6-5 with TRBJ1-1; D may be TRBD1 (5 bases). The V gene lost 11 bases and the J gene lost 0 bases, with 13 bases spanning the gap. Germline V gives CDR1 MNHEY, CDR2 SVGAGI. CDR3 length: 13 residues. The CDR3 is CASREPLNTEAFF. The CDR3 DNA reads as TGTGCCTCCAGGGAACCCTTGAACACTGAAGCTTTCTTT.

The chain couples TRBV9 to TRBJ2-1, with TRBD2 matching 10 bases. V shed 0 bases and J 1 base; nucleotides not matched to a gene: 4. Germline V lookup: CDR1 SGDLS, CDR2 YYNGEE. The CDR3 consists of 17 residues. The CDR3 here is CASSVVSGGASYNEQFF. CDR3 sequence (DNA): TGTGCCAGCAGCGTAGTCAGCGGGGGGGCATCCTACAATGAGCAGTTCTTC.